This section outlines one T cell receptor beta chain sequence together with its context. Clones were read by immunoSEQ multiplex PCR, and TCRdb kept only the in-frame ones, dropping some. Counted here are fewer than 150,000 clones, about nine tenths occurring once; the ten biggest clones make up over 4%. The data stem from a study of blood T cell repertoires in COVID-19. Study as a whole: The United States, Italy and Spain provided the acute and convalescent COVID-19 samples. Sources were T cells, B-cell-depleted T cells, or PBMCs; the material itself was cDNA or gDNA.

Germline-derived CDR1 and CDR2 are SGHTS and YDEGEE. The CDR3 has 13 amino acids. Trimming cost V 4 bases and J 8 bases, with 15 bases left between them. The V call is TRBV5-8, the J call TRBJ1-2; the D is unclear. The origin of this receptor is a woman aged 45-65 years with acute or convalescent COVID-19. The sample consisted of peripheral blood. The CDR3 sequence is CASSPRYFGGYTF. DNA for the CDR3: TGTGCCAGCAGCCCGCGCTATTTCGGGGGCTACACCTTC.